The present TCR beta chain was sequenced within a study of low-dose radiotherapy and immunotherapy resistance in tumors. First-strand cDNA relied on TRAV- and TRBV-specific primers spanning alpha and beta chains. TCR amplification involved 20 PCR cycles with a constant-region primer and V-primer adapter. TCRdb re-called the reads through MiXCR, storing one row per CDR3 protein. The data hold around 17,000 distinct CDR3 sequences, with approximately 63% observed a single time. Germline V CDR1 and CDR2: DFQATT, SNEGSKA (reference sequence). This CDR3 has 14 amino acids. Trimming removed 3 bases from V and 7 bases from J; junction bases left unmatched: 7.

The V call is TRBV20-1, the J call TRBJ1-5; 9 bases are shared with TRBD1. This receptor was obtained from a human donor with advanced metastatic prostate, ovarian, gallbladder or colorectal cancer (not recorded which). This table probably holds off-target reads from a library built for another chain. CDR3 DNA sequence: TGCAGTGCTAGCCCGGGACAGGGTGTACAGCCCCAGCATTTT. Amino acids: CSASPGQGVQPQHF.